This TCR beta chain came from a study of response to subunit inactivated influenza vaccine. General study points: After each seasonal influenza vaccination, few new T cells are recruited, the authors suggested.

TCRdb reprocessed the RT-PCR reads via MiXCR and lists one record per CDR3 protein. Of roughly 520,000 distinct CDR3 sequences listed, roughly 27% were seen once; the top ten hold under 2.5%. Note on this clonotype: The antigen is not known.

V shed 2 bases, J shed 5 bases, and the junction held 7 bases outside the gene matches. CDR1 is LGHNA and CDR2 is YNFKEQ in the germline V gene. There are 16 residues in the CDR3. Source: CD4+ T cells sorted from PBMCs, taken about 5 days after vaccination. V usage is TRBV4-2 and J usage is TRBJ1-4; TRBD1 matches at 8 bases. The receptor comes from a man aged 45-65 years who received an inactivated influenza vaccine. CDR3 in amino acids: CASSQSGQGSNEKLFF. CDR3 DNA sequence: TGTGCCAGCAGCCAAAGTGGACAGGGAAGCAATGAAAAACTGTTTTTT.